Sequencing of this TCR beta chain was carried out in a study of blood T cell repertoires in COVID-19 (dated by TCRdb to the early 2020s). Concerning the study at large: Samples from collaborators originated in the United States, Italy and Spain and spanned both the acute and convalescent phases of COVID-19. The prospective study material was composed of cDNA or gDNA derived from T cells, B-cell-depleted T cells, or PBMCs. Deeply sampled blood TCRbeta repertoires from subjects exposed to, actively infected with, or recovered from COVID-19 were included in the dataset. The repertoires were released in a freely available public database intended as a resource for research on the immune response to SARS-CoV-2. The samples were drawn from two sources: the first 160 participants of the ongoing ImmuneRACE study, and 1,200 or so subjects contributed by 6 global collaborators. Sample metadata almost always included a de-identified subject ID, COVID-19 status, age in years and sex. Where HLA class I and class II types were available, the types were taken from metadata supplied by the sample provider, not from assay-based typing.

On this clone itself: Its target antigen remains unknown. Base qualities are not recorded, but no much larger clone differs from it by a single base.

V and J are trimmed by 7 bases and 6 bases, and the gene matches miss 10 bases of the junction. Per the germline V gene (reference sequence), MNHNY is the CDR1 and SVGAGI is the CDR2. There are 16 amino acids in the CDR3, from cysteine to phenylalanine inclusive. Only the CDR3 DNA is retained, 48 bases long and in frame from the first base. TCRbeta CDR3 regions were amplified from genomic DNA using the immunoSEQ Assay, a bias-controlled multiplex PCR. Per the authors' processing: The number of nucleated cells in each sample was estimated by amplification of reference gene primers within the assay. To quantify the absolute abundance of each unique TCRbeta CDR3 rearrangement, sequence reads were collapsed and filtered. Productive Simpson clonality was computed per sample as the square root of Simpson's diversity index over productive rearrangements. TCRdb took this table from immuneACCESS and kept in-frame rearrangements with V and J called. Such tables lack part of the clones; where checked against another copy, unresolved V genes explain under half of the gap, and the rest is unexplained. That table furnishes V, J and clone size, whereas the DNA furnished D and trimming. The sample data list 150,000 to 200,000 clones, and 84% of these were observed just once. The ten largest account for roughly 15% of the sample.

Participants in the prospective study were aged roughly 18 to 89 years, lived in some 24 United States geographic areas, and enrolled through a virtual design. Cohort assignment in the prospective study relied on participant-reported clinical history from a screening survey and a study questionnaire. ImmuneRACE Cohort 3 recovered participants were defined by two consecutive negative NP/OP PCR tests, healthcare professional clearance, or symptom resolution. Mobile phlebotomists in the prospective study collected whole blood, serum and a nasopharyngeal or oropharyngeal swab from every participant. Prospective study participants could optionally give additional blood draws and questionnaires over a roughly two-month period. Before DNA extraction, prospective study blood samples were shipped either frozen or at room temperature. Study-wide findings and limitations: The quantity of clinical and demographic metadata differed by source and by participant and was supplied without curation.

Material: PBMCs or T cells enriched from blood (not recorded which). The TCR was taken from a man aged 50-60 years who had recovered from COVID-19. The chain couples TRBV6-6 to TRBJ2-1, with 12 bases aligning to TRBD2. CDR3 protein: CASNRPSGGVSNEQFF. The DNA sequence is TGTGCCAGCAATCGTCCTAGCGGGGGGGTATCCAATGAGCAGTTCTTC.